Below are 24 T cell receptor beta chains sequenced from a single sample in a study of T-cell reconstitution after alpha-beta-depleted transplantation in children. Unique molecular identifiers were used in preparing the TCRbeta library. TCRdb reprocessed the PCR reads with MiXCR, giving one entry per CDR3 protein. The table has a few hundred thousand distinct CDR3 sequences, roughly 25% seen once; the top ten hold 4.5% to 5.5%. This sample comprised PBMCs, mostly from graft donor cells, obtained 360 days after TCRalphabeta/CD19-depleted stem cell transplant. The receptors derive from a female patient aged 2 to 10 who had a stem cell transplant for congenital amegakaryocytic thrombocytopenia, so the T cells may come from the graft donor.

The genes are TRBV18 and TRBJ2-3; 7 bases agree with TRBD2. The CDR3 length is 18 residues. V shed 2 bases, J shed 5 bases, and the junction held 16 bases outside the gene matches. Germline values: CDR1 KGHSH, CDR2 LQKENI. CDR3 coding DNA: TGTGCCAGCTCACCAGGGCTAGCTAGCGGCCGACTGGGAGATACGCAGTATTTT. This sequence encodes CASSPGLASGRLGDTQYF.

J is TRBJ2-7 and V is TRBV6-2 or TRBV6-3; possibly TRBD2 for D (5 bases). Trimming removed 4 bases from V and 3 bases from J, with 19 bases in between. CDR1 MNHEY and CDR2 SVGEGT come from the germline V gene. The CDR3 length is 16 residues. The DNA for the CDR3 is TGTGCCAGCAGTTCGATTGTGGCGGGCCGTAGCTACGAGCAGTACTTC. This codes for CASSSIVAGRSYEQYF.

This rearrangement joins TRBV25-1 to TRBJ2-1, with D possibly TRBD1 on 6 matching bases. Trimming stripped 2 bases from V and 4 bases from J, with 15 bases between. Germline V gene lookup returns CDR1 MGHDK and CDR2 SYGVNS. The CDR3 is made up of 16 amino acids. The DNA for the CDR3 is TGTGCCAGCAGTGAACAAGACAGGCTGGAATACAATGAGCAGTTCTTC. Translating gives CASSEQDRLEYNEQFF.

The DNA of the CDR3 is TGTGCCAGCAGCGCGAGCGGGACGGTCTCTGGAAACACCATATATTTT. As protein: CASSASGTVSGNTIYF. The chain is built from TRBV11-2 and TRBJ1-3, with D perhaps TRBD1 (5 bases). This CDR3 spans 16 amino acids. Trimming shortened V by 5 bases and J by 0 bases, and 14 bases separated the two germline ends. Germline V gene data show CDR1 as SGHAT and CDR2 as FQNNGV.

This chain links TRBV6-5 with TRBJ2-5; weak D call: TRBD1 (5 bases). The V gene lost 6 bases and the J gene lost 7 bases, with 12 bases spanning the gap. The germline CDR1 and CDR2 sequences are MNHEY and SVGAGI. The CDR3 runs to 12 residues. Here the CDR3 DNA reads TGTGCCAGCAGGAGACCAAGGGGGACCCAGTACTTC. Translated, it gives CASRRPRGTQYF.

The chain joins TRBV4-1 to TRBJ2-7, with no clear D. Trimming shortened V by 0 bases and J by 0 bases, and 15 bases separated the two germline ends. The CDR3 spans 17 residues. Germline V CDR1 and CDR2: MGHRA, YSYEKL. Here the CDR3 DNA reads TGCGCCAGCAGCCAAGAAGAGTCCCAGGTCAGCTCCTACGAGCAGTACTTC. Translated, it gives CASSQEESQVSSYEQYF.

The sample holds a few counts of this clonotype. The V and J genes are TRBV12-3 or TRBV12-4 and TRBJ1-5; 8 bases fit TRBD1. The CDR3 has 13 residues. Germline trimming cut 7 bases from V and 5 bases from J; bases unmatched to any gene: 4. The CDR3 loop is CASTQDRDQPQHF. CDR3 sequence (DNA): TGTGCCAGCACCCAGGACAGGGATCAGCCCCAGCATTTT.

This clonotype was detected many times. V usage is TRBV6-5 and J usage is TRBJ1-4; D might be TRBD1 (6 bases). The ends were cut back, 4 bases at V and 5 bases at J, with 11 bases in the middle. From germline, CDR1 is MNHEY and CDR2 SVGAGI. CDR3 length: 14 amino acids. CDR3 sequence reads: CASSLGGSNEKLFF. DNA of the CDR3: TGTGCCAGCAGTTTAGGGGGGTCAAATGAAAAACTGTTTTTT.

In its sample, this clonotype was seen a few times. The rearrangement links TRBV28 to TRBJ1-3; D remains ambiguous. The CDR3 length is 13 residues. The ends were cut back, 6 bases at V and 8 bases at J, with 14 bases in the middle. The germline gives CDR1 MDHEN, CDR2 SYDVKM. CDR3 DNA sequence: TGTGCCAGCAGGGCGTCGAGTTCGGACACCATATATTTT. This gives the protein CASRASSSDTIYF.

J is TRBJ1-5 and V is TRBV20-1, with TRBD1 matching over 7 bases. The J segment lost 2 bases and the V segment lost 1 base, leaving 5 bases of the junction unmatched. Germline V gene sequence: CDR1 DFQATT, CDR2 SNEGSKA (reference sequence). This CDR3 spans 15 amino acids. The CDR3 DNA follows: TGCAGTGCTAGAGGTCAGGGGGGAGGCAATCAGCCCCAGCATTTT. Its protein product is CSARGQGGGNQPQHF.

The genes are TRBV7-8 and TRBJ2-6; no reliable D call. Trimming cost V 1 base and J 0 bases, with 16 bases left between them. Germline V gives CDR1 SGHVS, CDR2 FQNEAQ. The CDR3 spans 19 residues. This chain's CDR3 is CASSLVGFLDLSGANVLTF. The CDR3 region has the DNA TGTGCCAGCAGCTTAGTCGGTTTTCTCGACCTCTCTGGGGCCAACGTCCTGACTTTC.

This clonotype has more than one count but fewer than ten. The rearrangement uses TRBV20-1 and TRBJ2-7; 10 nucleotides agree with TRBD2. There are 15 residues in the CDR3. J gave up 2 bases and V 5 bases, and 9 bases lay outside the gene matches. The germline gives CDR1 DFQATT, CDR2 SNEGSKA (reference sequence). In nucleotides, the CDR3 is TGCAGTGCTGACCACGGACTAGCGGCTCCCTACGAGCAGTACTTC. Translation: CSADHGLAAPYEQYF.

The sample holds many counts of this clonotype. This chain connects TRBV12-3 or TRBV12-4 to TRBJ2-7; no firm D call. Trimming left V 4 bases short and J 2 bases short, with 6 bases between. This CDR3 is 12 amino acids long. The CDR3 sequence: CASSYSAYEQYF. In DNA form, the CDR3 reads TGTGCCAGCAGTTACTCCGCCTACGAGCAGTACTTC.

Only a few counts were recorded for this clonotype. This rearrangement joins TRBV12-3 or TRBV12-4 to TRBJ1-1, with D perhaps TRBD1 (5 bases). V was trimmed by 6 bases and J by 4 bases, leaving 18 bases between them. This CDR3 region has 15 residues. Written as DNA, the CDR3 is TGTGCCAGCAGGGAAGGGAACCGTGGGGCCACTGAAGCTTTCTTT. It encodes CASREGNRGATEAFF.

The V gene is TRBV29-1, the J gene TRBJ1-1, with a possible D match to TRBD1 (5 bases). The germline V gene has CDR1 SQVTM and CDR2 ANQGSEA. The CDR3 contains 13 residues. Trimming took 6 bases from V and 5 from J, leaving 16 bases between them. CDR3 sequence reads: CSVGGTLRTEAFF. The CDR3 DNA sequence: TGCAGCGTGGGGGGGACGCTGAGGACTGAAGCTTTCTTT.

This clonotype was observed a handful of times. The chain combines TRBV10-2 with TRBJ1-6; 8 positions match TRBD1. CDR1 and CDR2 from the germline V gene are WSHSY and SAAADI. V shed 6 bases and J 8 bases; nucleotides not matched to a gene: 6. There are 14 residues in the CDR3. CDR3 in amino acids: CASSAGGSDSPLHF. CDR3 in DNA: TGCGCCAGCAGCGCAGGGGGCTCTGATTCACCCCTCCACTTT.

The V call is TRBV5-1, the J call TRBJ2-3; possibly TRBD1 for D (6 bases). From germline, CDR1 is SGHRS and CDR2 YFSETQ. The length of the CDR3 is 15 residues. Trimming pared 0 bases from V and 0 bases from J, leaving 8 bases between. The CDR3 region has the DNA TGCGCCAGCAGCTTGGCCGGACAGAGCACAGATACGCAGTATTTT. Protein product: CASSLAGQSTDTQYF.

CDR3 protein: CASSQSAGTAFLRRYF. As DNA, the CDR3 is TGTGCCAGCAGCCAGAGTGCGGGGACAGCGTTTCTGCGTAGGTACTTC. The chain links TRBV7-2 to TRBJ2-7; maybe TRBD1 (7 bases). Germline-derived CDR1 and CDR2 are SGHTA and FQGNSA. V was trimmed by 5 bases and J by 12 bases, leaving 29 bases between them. The CDR3 has 16 amino acids.

This sequence joins TRBV4-1 and TRBJ2-7; a possible D gene is TRBD1 (9 bases). Trimming took 4 bases from V and 3 from J, leaving 22 bases between them. The germline V gene has CDR1 MGHRA and CDR2 YSYEKL. The length of the CDR3 is 17 residues. The DNA of the CDR3 is TGCGCCAGCAGCCTCTCGGAGCGGGGGACAGGGTTCTACGAGCAGTACTTC. Encoded protein: CASSLSERGTGFYEQYF.

This rearrangement joins TRBV18 to TRBJ2-1, with D maybe TRBD1 (6 bases). The CDR3 is 14 residues long. V dropped 6 bases and J dropped 15 bases, with 24 bases sitting between them. CDR1 is KGHSH, CDR2 LQKENI, per germline. CDR3 coding DNA: TGTGCCAGCTCGCCCACTTTACAGGGCCCCACCTCGTTCTTC. It yields the protein CASSPTLQGPTSFF.

This clonotype was detected a few times. The chain carries TRBV28 and TRBJ1-2, with 10 nucleotides matching TRBD1. The CDR3 sequence is 17 residues long. Germline CDR1 and CDR2: MDHEN and SYDVKM. V trimming: 3 bases; J trimming: 7 bases; junction bases outside the gene matches: 14. CDR3 in amino acids: CASSFMVHQRDRGGYTF. The CDR3 DNA reads as TGTGCCAGCAGTTTTATGGTCCATCAGAGGGACAGGGGTGGCTACACCTTC.

The table lists this clonotype with a few counts. V usage is TRBV28 and J usage is TRBJ2-7, with D uncertain. The germline CDR1 and CDR2 sequences are MDHEN and SYDVKM. Trimming cost V 6 bases and J 2 bases, with 8 bases left between them. This CDR3 is 12 amino acids long. In nucleotides, the CDR3 is TGTGCCAGCAGCTCGAGCCCCTACGAGCAGTACTTC. Residues: CASSSSPYEQYF. The full variable domain, with the rest looked up from reference TRBV28 and TRBJ2-7, is DVKVTQSSRYLVKRTGEKVFLECVQDMDHENMFWYRQDPGLGLRLIYFSYDVKMKEKGDIPEGYSVSREKKERFSLILESASTNQTSMYLCASSSSPYEQYFGPGTRLTVT.

This clonotype was seen a handful of times. The chain is built from TRBV4-1 and TRBJ1-1, with D uncertain. V lost 4 bases and J lost 4, with 10 bases in between. The CDR3 has 13 amino acids. CDR1 and CDR2 (germline): MGHRA, YSYEKL. CDR3 loop: CASSRIGGTEAFF. The CDR3 nucleotides read TGCGCCAGCAGCCGGATTGGTGGCACTGAAGCTTTCTTT.

V and J are TRBV3-1 and TRBJ1-1; D gene uncertain. Germline V CDR1 and CDR2: LGHDT, YNNKEL (reference sequence). Trimming left V 3 bases short and J 1 base short, with 15 bases between. CDR3 length: 16 residues. CDR3 coding DNA: TGTGCCAGCAGCCACAGAGGAGAGGGCCCGAACACTGAAGCTTTCTTT. Translation gives CASSHRGEGPNTEAFF.